This TCR beta chain was identified in a study of CD8+ T cells in alopecia areata. Regarding this clone: What it binds is unknown.

Sequencing relied on a cDNA template that was reverse transcribed from extracted RNA. This table comes from immunoSEQ multiplex PCR, and its TCRdb copy is limited to in-frame clones, with some not included. This sample yields fewer than 90,000 clones, of which roughly 51% are seen a single time; roughly 6% belongs to the top ten. The CDR3 is made up of 13 amino acids. Germline loops: CDR1 SGHDT, CDR2 YYEEEE. Losses at the gene ends were 9 bases for V and 5 bases for J; bases not matched to a gene: 10. Researchers gathered lesional scalp punch biopsies and peripheral blood from patients with alopecia areata. PBMCs were stained for CD3, CD4 and CD8, and CD4+ and CD8+ T cells were sorted. Overall study findings and caveats: Higher clonality than in normal scalp was seen in lesional scalp, especially alopecia totalis/universalis. Resident alphabeta T cells of normal skin are also sequenced in scalp samples.

This TCR came from a human donor with alopecia areata. This chain connects TRBV5-6 to TRBJ2-7; 8 positions match TRBD1. Specimen: NKG2D-high CD8+ T cells sorted from blood. CDR3 nucleotide sequence: TGTGCCACCAGACAGGGGAGTAGCGACGAGCAGTACTTC. Its translation: CATRQGSSDEQYF.